This TCR beta chain is drawn from a study of T cells in Graves' hyperthyroidism and ophthalmopathy. There are 15 residues in the CDR3. Per the germline V gene, CDR1 is MDHEN and CDR2 is SYDVKM. Trimming pared 10 bases from V and 8 bases from J, leaving 24 bases between. General study points: Most expanded thyroid clonotypes above 0.001 also appeared in blood.

This clonotype was detected a few times. Its antigen is as yet unknown. Diagnosis rested on symptoms, serum thyroxine and TRAb, thyroid ultrasound, and orbital computed tomography. RNA transcripts were the template for amplifying TCR beta CDR3 regions. The TCR CDR3 was amplified in a first-round RT-PCR using the HTBI primer set. TCRdb re-called the multiplex PCR reads through MiXCR, storing one row per CDR3 protein. Of 650,000 to 700,000 distinct CDR3 sequences in the sample, 15% to 20% were seen once. Sequencing was carried out using blood. This TCR was sampled from a man aged 45-60 years with Graves' hyperthyroidism. The V gene is TRBV28, the J gene TRBJ2-1; D not resolved. CDR3 sequence reads: CAITKAASGYHEQFF. The CDR3 nucleotides read TGTGCCATCACCAAGGCGGCATCGGGTTACCATGAGCAGTTCTTC. Full variable domain (missing parts from reference TRBV28 and TRBJ2-1): DVKVTQSSRYLVKRTGEKVFLECVQDMDHENMFWYRQDPGLGLRLIYFSYDVKMKEKGDIPEGYSVSREKKERFSLILESASTNQTSMYLCAITKAASGYHEQFFGPGTRLTVL.